The table lists the clone carrying this T cell receptor (beta chain) with a count of one. These data belong to a study of blood T cell repertoires in COVID-19. The V end was cut by 8 bases, the J end by 4 bases, with 12 bases between. The CDR3 spans 13 residues. Germline V gene lookup returns CDR1 MDHEN and CDR2 SYDVKM. Clones were read by immunoSEQ multiplex PCR, and TCRdb kept only the in-frame ones, dropping some. The sample lists around 170,000 clones, about 80% occurring once. The sequence was collected from a man aged 50 to 60 who had recovered from COVID-19. The sequencing sample was made of PBMCs or T cells enriched from blood (not recorded which). V usage is TRBV28 and J usage is TRBJ1-3; D gene ambiguous. CDR3 nucleotide sequence: TGTGCCAGCCTAGGGTCGGGAGGAAACACCATATATTTT. It translates to CASLGSGGNTIYF.